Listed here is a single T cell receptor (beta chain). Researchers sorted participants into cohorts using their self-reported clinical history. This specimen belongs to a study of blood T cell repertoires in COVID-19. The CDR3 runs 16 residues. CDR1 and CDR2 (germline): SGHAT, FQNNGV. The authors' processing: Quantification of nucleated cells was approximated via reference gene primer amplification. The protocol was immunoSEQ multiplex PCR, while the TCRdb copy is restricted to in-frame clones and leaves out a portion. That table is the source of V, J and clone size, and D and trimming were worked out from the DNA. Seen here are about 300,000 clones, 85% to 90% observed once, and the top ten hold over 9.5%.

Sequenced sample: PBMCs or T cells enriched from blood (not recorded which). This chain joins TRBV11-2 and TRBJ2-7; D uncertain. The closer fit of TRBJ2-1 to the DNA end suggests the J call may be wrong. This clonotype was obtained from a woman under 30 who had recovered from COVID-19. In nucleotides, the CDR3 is TGTGCCAGCACCCTGACTCCTCTACCCTCCTACAATGAGCAGTTCTTC. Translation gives CASTLTPLPSYNEQFF.